The table lists the clone carrying this TCR beta chain with a count of one. As yet, its antigen is unknown. The record originates from a study of cytomegalovirus exposure and HLA in healthy donors. On the study more broadly: About 84% of 300 to 450 genotyped donors fell in the Caucasian-associated ancestry cluster. Whole-study findings and limits: Some V segments (TRBV6-2 and TRBV6-3 among them) were excluded as indistinguishable.

The CDR3 has 13 amino acids. V lost 5 bases and J 3 bases, leaving 7 bases between the germline ends. Per the germline V gene, CDR1 is MDHEN and CDR2 is SYDVKM. The primer mix had 60 Vbeta and 13 Jbeta primers. Produced via immunoSEQ multiplex PCR; TCRdb's table is partial and in-frame only. The sample holds 180,000 or so clones; 75% are singletons and the top ten take roughly 8%. The sample comprised PBMCs. The receptor comes from a woman in her 40s in good health and CMV-seropositive. The chain has TRBV28 and TRBJ2-2; D is possibly TRBD1 (6 bases). Here the CDR3 reads CASSRQDTGELFF. The CDR3 DNA reads TGTGCCAGCAGTCGACAGGACACCGGGGAGCTGTTTTTT.